This T cell receptor (beta chain) was retrieved from a study of T cells in tumors after PD-1 blockade. Sequencing used immunoSEQ multiplex PCR; TCRdb keeps in-frame clones, though not all of them. The sample shows approximately 35,000 clones, around 80% of them seen only once. Trimming pared 4 bases from V and 5 bases from J, leaving 15 bases between. The CDR3 is made up of 15 amino acids. The germline CDR1 and CDR2 sequences are MNHEY and SMNVEV (reference sequence). The gene calls are TRBV27 and TRBJ1-5; D is possibly TRBD1 (6 bases). The clonotype was recovered from a human donor with basal cell carcinoma. Sample: PBMCs, taken before anti-PD-1 treatment. The CDR3 DNA reads TGTGCCAGCAGTTCCGGAACAGGGAGTTATCAGCCCCAGCATTTT. It codes for CASSSGTGSYQPQHF.